The next 32 T cell receptor beta chains were all read from a single sample in a study of metastatic and nonmetastatic thyroid tumors. There were no patients who had received any treatment before thyroid surgery. From the PCR reads, TCRdb re-called clones with MiXCR. Of tens of thousands of clones in the sample, about 17% were seen once. Material: blood. The receptors stem from a male donor with papillary thyroid cancer or a benign thyroid nodule (not recorded which). Some clones in this sample may be carry-over from other donors' samples.

This clone is medium-sized within its sample. The chain couples TRBV18 to TRBJ2-7, with 9 bases identical to TRBD1. The CDR3 has 15 residues. Germline-derived CDR1 and CDR2 are KGHSH and LQKENI. The V gene end was trimmed by 6 bases and the J gene end by 6 bases; junction bases not matched to a gene: 12. The DNA for the CDR3 is TGTGCCAGCTCTCTACAGGGGGCCCCCAGCTCCGAGCAGTACTTC. This codes for CASSLQGAPSSEQYF.

This clone was seen at least ten times. The chain uses TRBV28 and TRBJ1-1, with 9 bases that match TRBD1. V lost 8 bases and J lost 5; bases outside the gene matches: 9. Germline V CDR1 and CDR2: MDHEN, SYDVKM. The CDR3 extends over 14 amino acids. DNA of the CDR3: TGTGCCAGCGGCCAAACAGGGGGCTTGACTGAAGCTTTCTTT. Protein sequence: CASGQTGGLTEAFF.

At least ten counts were recorded for this clone. This chain connects TRBV28 to TRBJ2-3, with 10 bases that match TRBD2. The CDR3 runs 15 residues. Germline values: CDR1 MDHEN, CDR2 SYDVKM. The V and J ends lost 2 bases and 7 bases, in that order; junction bases with no gene match: 6. The CDR3 coding sequence is TGTGCCAGCAGTTTACGGACTAGCGGATTTAATACGCAGTATTTT. This translates into CASSLRTSGFNTQYF.

The chain employs TRBV30 and TRBJ2-1; D is ambiguous. CDR3 size: 13 residues. V was trimmed by 0 bases and J by 9 bases, leaving 12 bases between them. Germline V lookup: CDR1 GTSNPN, CDR2 SVGIG (reference sequence). The CDR3 protein is CAWSVKGPGEQFF. DNA for the CDR3: TGTGCCTGGAGTGTTAAGGGCCCCGGTGAGCAGTTCTTC.

This clone was detected many times. The chain recombines TRBV20-1 with TRBJ2-3; 16 bases line up with TRBD2. Germline lookup yields CDR1 DFQATT and CDR2 SNEGSKA (reference sequence). The CDR3 loop spans 19 amino acids. J was trimmed by 3 bases and V by 3 bases; bases with no gene match: 12. The CDR3, as DNA: TGCAGTGCTAGGGTTTTGGGGACTAGCGGGGGGGCAGGGACAGATACGCAGTATTTT. Its translation: CSARVLGTSGGAGTDTQYF.

This chain connects TRBV12-3 or TRBV12-4 to TRBJ1-2; D uncertain. CDR3 length: 13 residues. The V end lost 6 bases, the J end lost 0 bases, and 8 bases lay between the germline ends. The CDR3 DNA reads as TGTGCCAGCAGCGATACACCTAACTATGGCTACACCTTC. Translated: CASSDTPNYGYTF.

This clone was found many times. The V gene is TRBV11-2, the J gene TRBJ2-7; tentative D call: TRBD2 (5 bases). The CDR3 totals 12 residues. V gave up 5 bases and J gave up 3 bases, with 8 bases separating them. From germline, CDR1 is SGHAT and CDR2 FQNNGV. CDR3 region: CASSPRGYEQYF. DNA for the CDR3: TGTGCCAGCAGCCCCCGGGGCTACGAGCAGTACTTC. Full variable domain (rest looked up from reference TRBV11-2 and TRBJ2-7): EAGVAQSPRYKIIEKRQSVAFWCNPISGHATLYWYQQILGQGPKLLIQFQNNGVVDDSQLPKDRFSAERLKGVDSTLKIQPAKLEDSAVYLCASSPRGYEQYFGPGTRLTVT.

This clone occurred once. The genes are TRBV28 and TRBJ2-5; 7 bases agree with TRBD2. Germline V CDR1 and CDR2: MDHEN, SYDVKM. Unmatched junction bases numbered 5, after V lost 5 bases and J lost 5 bases. The CDR3 loop spans 13 amino acids. CDR3 amino acids: CASSRPGGETQYF. In DNA form, the CDR3 reads TGTGCCAGCAGTCGCCCCGGGGGGGAGACCCAGTACTTC.

This clone was recorded many times. The chain is built from TRBV20-1 and TRBJ1-2, with 7 bases identical to TRBD1. This CDR3 comprises 12 residues. V shed 4 bases and J 2 bases; nucleotides not matched to a gene: 1. The germline CDR1 and CDR2 sequences are DFQATT and SNEGSKA (reference sequence). The CDR3 bases are TGCAGTGCTAAGACAGGGAACTATGGCTACACCTTC. It is translated as CSAKTGNYGYTF.

Ten or more counts support this clone. The rearrangement links TRBV4-1 to TRBJ1-6; D unresolved. V lost 1 base, J lost 2 bases, and 12 bases lay in between. This CDR3 is 17 amino acids long. The germline V gene encodes CDR1 MGHRA and CDR2 YSYEKL. The CDR3 loop is CASSQAPGNAYNSPLHF. The DNA for the CDR3 is TGCGCCAGCAGCCAAGCTCCAGGCAACGCCTATAATTCACCCCTCCACTTT.

This clone has a single count. The CDR3 DNA follows: TGTGCCAGCATCCGCCCCGGGACGGACGTCCTGACTTTC. Its translation is CASIRPGTDVLTF. The rearrangement links TRBV28 to TRBJ2-6, with D perhaps being TRBD1 or TRBD2 (5 bases each). The CDR3 length is 13 residues. The ends were cut back, 7 bases at V and 11 bases at J, with 15 bases in the middle. Per the germline V gene, CDR1 is MDHEN and CDR2 is SYDVKM. Variable domain in full (rest from reference TRBV28 and TRBJ2-6): DVKVTQSSRYLVKRTGEKVFLECVQDMDHENMFWYRQDPGLGLRLIYFSYDVKMKEKGDIPEGYSVSREKKERFSLILESASTNQTSMYLCASIRPGTDVLTFGAGSRLTVL.

In its sample, this clone was seen a few times. The germline gene is not matched at one end of the junction; a read error may be the cause. The rearrangement links TRBV28 to TRBJ1-2, with TRBD1 matching 7 bases. In germline, CDR1 is MDHEN, CDR2 SYDVKM. There are 13 residues in the CDR3. CDR3 loop: CASSPRGPYGYTF. The CDR3 DNA follows: TGTGCCAGCAGTCCAAGGGGGCCCTATGGCTACACATTC.

This clone was counted at least ten times. This sequence joins TRBV12-3 or TRBV12-4 and TRBJ1-5; D is undetermined. The CDR3 has 14 residues. V shed 6 bases and J shed 7 bases, with 16 bases lying between them. CDR3 sequence (DNA): TGTGCCAGCAGCTTCGGGAGGGAAAAACAGCCCCAGCATTTT. It codes for CASSFGREKQPQHF.

In its sample, this clone was seen a few times. V gene TRBV27 combines with J gene TRBJ1-5; D is unclear. Germline V gene sequence: CDR1 MNHEY, CDR2 SMNVEV (reference sequence). This CDR3 has 14 residues. Trimming removed 7 bases at V and 2 bases at J, with 12 bases between. For the CDR3, the DNA is TGTGCCAGCATTTTCGTGGCAGGCAATCAGCCCCAGCATTTT. The encoded protein is CASIFVAGNQPQHF.

The CDR3 DNA sequence: TGCAGTGCTAGAGATCGACGACTAGCGTTGGGGCTGGCTGAGCAGTTCTTC. Translated, it gives CSARDRRLALGLAEQFF. The chain links TRBV20-1 to TRBJ2-1; 8 nucleotides line up with TRBD2. There are 17 residues in the CDR3. Trimming cost V 0 bases and J 9 bases; bases outside gene matches: 16. Germline CDR1 DFQATT, CDR2 SNEGSKA (reference sequence).

Sample share makes this clone medium-sized (0.01 to 0.1%). This chain links TRBV30 with TRBJ2-7, with 16 bases lining up with TRBD2. V shed 6 bases and J 6 bases; nucleotides not matched to a gene: 14. The germline gives CDR1 GTSNPN, CDR2 SVGIG (reference sequence). The length of the CDR3 is 17 residues. CDR3 in amino acids: CACPGTSGGAISGEQYF. CDR3 nucleotides: TGTGCCTGCCCCGGGACTAGCGGGGGGGCCATATCAGGCGAGCAGTACTTC.

This clone was seen at least ten times. The J gene is TRBJ1-5, the V gene TRBV10-3; tentatively, D is TRBD1 (5 bases). Germline assignment: CDR1 ENHRY and CDR2 SYGVKD. V dropped 3 bases and J dropped 2 bases, with 11 bases sitting between them. The CDR3 loop spans 15 amino acids. The CDR3 nucleotides read TGTGCCATCAGTGAAACTGCGGGGGGCAATCAGCCCCAGCATTTT. Translating it yields CAISETAGGNQPQHF.

This clone showed up just a few times. Relative to the germline gene, one junction end is altered; a read error may explain this. The chain has TRBV6-4 and TRBJ1-6; D call uncertain. The CDR3 runs to 13 residues. The germline gives CDR1 MRHNA, CDR2 SNTAGT. The CDR3 nucleotides are TGTTCCAGCAGTGACATTCCTAATTCACCCCTCCACTTT. It codes for CSSSDIPNSPLHF.

This clone was picked up many times. The same CDR3 also results from other DNA sequences found in this sample. The chain joins TRBV14 to TRBJ2-3, with 13 bases that match TRBD2. Germline V gene data show CDR1 as SGHDN and CDR2 as FVKESK. Germline trimming cut 2 bases from V and 4 bases from J; bases unmatched to any gene: 9. The CDR3 totals 18 residues. CDR3 nucleotides: TGTGCCAGCAGCCAACTTGTGCCCGGACTAGCGGGGGCAGATACGCAGTATTTT. Protein sequence: CASSQLVPGLAGADTQYF.

This clone was detected many times. This may be a read error, as it is one base from a much larger clone. The conserved phenylalanine or tryptophan normally closing the CDR3 is absent here, so this likely arose from a read error. This chain uses TRBV12-3 or TRBV12-4 with TRBJ1-6; D is possibly TRBD1 (5 bases). The CDR3 has 14 amino acids. Between the trimmed V and J ends, which lost 5 bases and 6 bases, there was a span of 11 bases. This CDR3 reads CASSVGTLNSPLHL. CDR3 in DNA: TGTGCCAGCAGTGTTGGGACCCTTAATTCACCCCTCCACCTT.

The chain has TRBV6-1 and TRBJ2-7; 9 bases fit TRBD2. This CDR3 contains 16 residues. The V segment lost 6 bases and the J segment 2 bases; nucleotides outside the gene matches: 11. Germline V gives CDR1 MNHNS, CDR2 SASEGT. The CDR3 nucleotides are TGTGCCAGCAGGCGACTGAGTAGCGGGAGTCCCTACGAGCAGTACTTC. It translates to CASRRLSSGSPYEQYF.

The J gene is TRBJ1-1, the V gene TRBV6-2 or TRBV6-3; D not resolved. CDR3 length: 13 amino acids. V was pared by 2 bases and J by 6 bases, with 10 bases between. Germline V gene lookup returns CDR1 MNHEY and CDR2 SVGEGT. CDR3 sequence: CASSYDWKAEAFF. The CDR3 DNA reads TGTGCCAGCAGTTACGATTGGAAGGCTGAAGCTTTCTTT.

Ten or more counts support this clone. The V call is TRBV9, the J call TRBJ2-1; D is undetermined. V shed 0 bases and J shed 8 bases, with 12 bases lying between them. CDR3 length equals 14 residues. Germline V gene data show CDR1 as SGDLS and CDR2 as YYNGEE. The CDR3 is CASSVGQASDEQFF. The CDR3 nucleotides read TGTGCCAGCAGCGTAGGCCAGGCGTCGGATGAGCAGTTCTTC.

This clone was found many times. The chain combines TRBV6-5 with TRBJ2-3; D gene ambiguous. The V and J ends lost 2 bases and 6 bases respectively, with 3 bases between them. The CDR3 sequence is 11 residues long. Germline CDR1 MNHEY, CDR2 SVGAGI. CDR3 sequence (DNA): TGTGCCAGCAGTTACGCGGATACGCAGTATTTT. Its translation: CASSYADTQYF.

The V and J genes are TRBV20-1 and TRBJ2-3; D is possibly TRBD2 (5 bases). The germline V gene encodes CDR1 DFQATT and CDR2 SNEGSKA (reference sequence). Trimming cost V 3 bases and J 0 bases, with 13 bases left between them. The CDR3 has 15 amino acids. The CDR3 loop is CSASPIGGSTDTQYF. CDR3 nucleotides: TGCAGTGCTAGCCCCATCGGCGGGAGCACAGATACGCAGTATTTT.

This clone was picked up many times. The gene calls are TRBV7-2 and TRBJ2-2; a weak D match, TRBD1 (6 bases). Trimming pared 5 bases from V and 3 bases from J, leaving 25 bases between. CDR1 is SGHTA, CDR2 FQGNSA, per germline. The CDR3 spans 19 residues. CDR3 loop: CASSIRWIYGPGDTGELFF. The CDR3, as DNA: TGTGCCAGCAGCATACGGTGGATCTACGGGCCAGGGGACACCGGGGAGCTGTTTTTT.

This clone was recorded at least ten times. This chain uses TRBV5-1 with TRBJ1-3, with TRBD1 as a possible D gene (5 bases). V was clipped by 5 bases and J by 0 bases, with 9 bases between them. The CDR3 totals 14 residues. Germline CDR1 reads SGHRS; CDR2 reads YFSETQ. In DNA, the CDR3 is TGCGCCAGCAGTCAGGGAATCTCTGGAAACACCATATATTTT. Its protein is CASSQGISGNTIYF.

Notes on this clone: A much larger clone lies a single base off, so this may be a read error. CDR3 in DNA: TGTGCCAGCAATCCAGAACTAGCGGGGGGGCATAATGAGCAGTTCTTC. It codes for CASNPELAGGHNEQFF. The chain recombines TRBV6-4 with TRBJ2-1, with 13 bases aligning to TRBD2. The CDR3 contains 16 residues. V lost 7 bases to trimming and J lost 7 bases; unmatched junction nucleotides: 10. Germline CDR1 reads MRHNA; CDR2 reads SNTAGT.

The V call is TRBV5-6, the J call TRBJ2-7; no firm D call. Germline loops: CDR1 SGHDT, CDR2 YYEEEE. CDR3 size: 12 residues. Trimming removed 1 base at V and 3 bases at J, with 5 bases between. The CDR3 sequence: CASSLIDYEQYF. The CDR3 nucleotides read TGTGCCAGCAGCTTGATCGACTACGAGCAGTACTTC.

In this sample, this clone turned up many times. This sequence joins TRBV5-1 and TRBJ2-1; TRBD2 agrees at 11 bases. Germline V lookup: CDR1 SGHRS, CDR2 YFSETQ. This CDR3 comprises 16 residues. V was clipped by 4 bases and J by 0 bases; unmatched bases: 3. The CDR3 nucleotides are TGCGCCAGCAGCGTTAGCGGGAGGGCCTCCTACAATGAGCAGTTCTTC. Protein sequence: CASSVSGRASYNEQFF.

J is TRBJ1-6 and V is TRBV7-2; D possibly corresponds to TRBD1 (6 bases). V was shortened by 1 base and J by 7 bases, with 14 bases between the two germline ends. This CDR3 contains 16 residues. Germline-derived CDR1 and CDR2 are SGHTA and FQGNSA. The CDR3 loop reads CASSLVPGHTNSPLHF. Written as DNA, the CDR3 is TGTGCCAGCAGCTTAGTGCCGGGACATACCAATTCACCCCTCCACTTT.

This clone was counted many times. This same CDR3 is encoded by further DNA sequences in the sample. The chain is built from TRBV6-1 and TRBJ2-2; 11 nucleotides line up with TRBD2. V shed 2 bases, J shed 6 bases, and the junction held 2 bases outside the gene matches. This CDR3 region has 15 residues. Germline V gene data show CDR1 as MNHNS and CDR2 as SASEGT. This CDR3 reads CASSELAGGPGELFF. Written as DNA, the CDR3 is TGTGCCAGCAGTGAACTAGCGGGAGGCCCCGGGGAGCTGTTTTTT.